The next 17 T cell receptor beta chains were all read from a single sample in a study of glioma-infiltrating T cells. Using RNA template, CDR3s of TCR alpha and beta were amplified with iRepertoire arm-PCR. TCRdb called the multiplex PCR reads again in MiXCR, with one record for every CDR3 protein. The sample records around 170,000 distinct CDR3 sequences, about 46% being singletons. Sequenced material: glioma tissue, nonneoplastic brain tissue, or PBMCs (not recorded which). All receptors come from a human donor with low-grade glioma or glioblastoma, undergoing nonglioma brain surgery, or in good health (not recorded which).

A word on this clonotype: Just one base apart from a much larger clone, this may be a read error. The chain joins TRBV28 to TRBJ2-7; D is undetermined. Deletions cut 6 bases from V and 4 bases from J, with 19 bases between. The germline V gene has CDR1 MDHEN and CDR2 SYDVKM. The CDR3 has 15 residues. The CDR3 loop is CASSQGIPIYYEQYF. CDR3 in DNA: TGTGCCAGCAGCCAAGGCATTCCGATTTATTACGAGCAGTACTTC.

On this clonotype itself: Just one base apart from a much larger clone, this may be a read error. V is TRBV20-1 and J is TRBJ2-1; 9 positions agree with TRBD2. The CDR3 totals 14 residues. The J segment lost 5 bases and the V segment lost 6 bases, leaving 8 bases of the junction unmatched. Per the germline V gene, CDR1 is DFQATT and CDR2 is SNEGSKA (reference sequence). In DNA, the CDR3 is TGCAGTGCCATACGACTAGCGGCTGACAATGAGCAGTTCTTC. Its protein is CSAIRLAADNEQFF.

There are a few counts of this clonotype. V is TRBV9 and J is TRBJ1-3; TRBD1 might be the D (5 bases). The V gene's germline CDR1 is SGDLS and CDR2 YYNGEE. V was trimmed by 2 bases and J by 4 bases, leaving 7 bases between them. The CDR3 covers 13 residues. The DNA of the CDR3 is TGTGCCAGCAGCGTGGCAGGGGGAAACACCATATATTTT. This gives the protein CASSVAGGNTIYF.

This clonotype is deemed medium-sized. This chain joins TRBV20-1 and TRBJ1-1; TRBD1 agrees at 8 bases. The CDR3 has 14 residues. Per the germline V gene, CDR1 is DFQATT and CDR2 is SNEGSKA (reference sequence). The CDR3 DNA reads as TGCAGGGGTATACAGGGGGAGGAGAACACTGAAGCTTTCTTT. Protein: CRGIQGEENTEAFF.

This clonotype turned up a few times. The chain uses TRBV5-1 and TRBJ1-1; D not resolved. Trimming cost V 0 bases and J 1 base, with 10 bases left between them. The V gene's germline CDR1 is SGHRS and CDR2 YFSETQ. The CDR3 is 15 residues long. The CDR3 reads CASSLAAQANTEAFF. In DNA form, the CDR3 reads TGCGCCAGCAGCTTGGCAGCACAAGCGAACACTGAAGCTTTCTTT.

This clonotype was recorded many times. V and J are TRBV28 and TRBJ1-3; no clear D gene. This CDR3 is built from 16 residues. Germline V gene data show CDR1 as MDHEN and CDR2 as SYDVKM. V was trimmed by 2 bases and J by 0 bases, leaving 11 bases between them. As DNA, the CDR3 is TGTGCCAGCAGTTTAAAAGGGAGATACTCTGGAAACACCATATATTTT. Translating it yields CASSLKGRYSGNTIYF.

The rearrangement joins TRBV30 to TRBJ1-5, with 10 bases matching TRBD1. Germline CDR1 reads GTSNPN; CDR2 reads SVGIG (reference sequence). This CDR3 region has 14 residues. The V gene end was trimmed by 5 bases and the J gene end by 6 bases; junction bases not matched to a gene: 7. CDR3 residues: CAWADRGPVQPQHF. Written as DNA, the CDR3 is TGTGCCTGGGCCGACAGGGGGCCTGTTCAGCCCCAGCATTTT. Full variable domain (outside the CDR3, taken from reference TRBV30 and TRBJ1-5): SQTIHQWPATLVQPVGSPLSLECTVEGTSNPNLYWYRQAAGRGLQLLFYSVGIGQISSEVPQNLSASRPQDRQFILSSKKLLLSDSGFYLCAWADRGPVQPQHFGDGTRLSIL.

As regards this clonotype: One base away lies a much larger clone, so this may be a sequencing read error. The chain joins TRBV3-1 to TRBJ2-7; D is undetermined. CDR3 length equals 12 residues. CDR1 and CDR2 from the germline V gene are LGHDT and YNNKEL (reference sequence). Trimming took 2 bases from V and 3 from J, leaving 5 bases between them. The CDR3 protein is CASSQTIYEQYF. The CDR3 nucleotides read TGTGCCAGCAGCCAAACCATCTACGAGCAGTACTTC.

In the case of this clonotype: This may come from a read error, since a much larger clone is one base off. CDR3 protein: CASSVQPHQPQHF. CDR3 sequence (DNA): TGTGCCAGCAGCGTACAACCGCATCAGCCCCAGCATTTT. The rearrangement links TRBV9 to TRBJ1-5; D remains unclear. V was cut by 1 base and J by 5 bases, with 7 bases left in between. This CDR3 is built from 13 residues. Per the germline V gene, CDR1 is SGDLS and CDR2 is YYNGEE. The complete variable domain, with remaining parts taken from reference TRBV9 and TRBJ1-5, reads DSGVTQTPKHLITATGQRVTLRCSPRSGDLSVYWYQQSLDQGLQFLIQYYNGEERAKGNILERFSAQQFPDLHSELNLSSLELGDSALYFCASSVQPHQPQHFGDGTRLSIL.

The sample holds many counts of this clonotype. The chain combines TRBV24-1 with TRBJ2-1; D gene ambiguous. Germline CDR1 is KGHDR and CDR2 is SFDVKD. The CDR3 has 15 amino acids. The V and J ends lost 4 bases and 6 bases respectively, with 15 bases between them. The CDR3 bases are TGTGCCACCAGTGACCGAAGACACGGTTCCAATGAGCAGTTCTTC. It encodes CATSDRRHGSNEQFF.

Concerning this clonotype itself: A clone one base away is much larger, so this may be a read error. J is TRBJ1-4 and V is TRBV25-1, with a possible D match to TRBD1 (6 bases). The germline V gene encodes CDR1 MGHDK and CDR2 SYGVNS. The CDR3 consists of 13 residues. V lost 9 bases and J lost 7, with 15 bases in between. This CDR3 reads CARHQQGGEKLFF. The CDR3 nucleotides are TGTGCCAGACACCAACAGGGTGGTGAAAAACTGTTTTTT.

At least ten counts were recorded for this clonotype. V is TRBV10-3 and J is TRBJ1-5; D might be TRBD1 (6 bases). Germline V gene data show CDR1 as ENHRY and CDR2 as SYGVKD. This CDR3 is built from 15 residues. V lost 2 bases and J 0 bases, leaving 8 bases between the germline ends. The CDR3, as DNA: TGTGCCATCAGTGAGGGACAGAATAGCAATCAGCCCCAGCATTTT. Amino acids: CAISEGQNSNQPQHF.

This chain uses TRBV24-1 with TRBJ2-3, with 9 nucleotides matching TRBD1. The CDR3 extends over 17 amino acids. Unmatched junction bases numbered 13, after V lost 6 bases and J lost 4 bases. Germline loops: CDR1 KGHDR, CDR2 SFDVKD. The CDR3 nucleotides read TGTGCCACCAGTCACGGGACAGGGAGGAAGATTTCAGATACGCAGTATTTT. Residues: CATSHGTGRKISDTQYF.

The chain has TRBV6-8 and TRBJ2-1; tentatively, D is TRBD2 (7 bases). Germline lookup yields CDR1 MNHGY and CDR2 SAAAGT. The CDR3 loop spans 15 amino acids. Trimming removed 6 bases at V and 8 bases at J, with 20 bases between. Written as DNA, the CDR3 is TGTGCCAGCAGAATCTGGGGGGGAAGGGGGGATGAGCAGTTCTTC. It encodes CASRIWGGRGDEQFF.

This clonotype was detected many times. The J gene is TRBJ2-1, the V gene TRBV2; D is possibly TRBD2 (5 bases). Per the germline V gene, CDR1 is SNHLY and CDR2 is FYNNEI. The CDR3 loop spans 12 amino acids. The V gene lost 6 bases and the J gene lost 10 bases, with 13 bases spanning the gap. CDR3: CASSKLGLEQFF. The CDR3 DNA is TGTGCCAGCAGCAAACTAGGACTCGAGCAGTTCTTC.

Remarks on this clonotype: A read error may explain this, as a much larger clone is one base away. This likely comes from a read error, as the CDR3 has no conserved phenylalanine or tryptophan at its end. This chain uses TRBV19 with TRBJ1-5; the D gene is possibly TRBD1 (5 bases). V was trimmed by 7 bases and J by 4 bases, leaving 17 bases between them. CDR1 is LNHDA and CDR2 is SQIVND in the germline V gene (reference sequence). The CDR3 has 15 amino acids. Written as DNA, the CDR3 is TGTGCCAGTACGAATGGCAGGGCGAGAAATCAGCCCCAGCATTCT. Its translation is CASTNGRARNQPQHS.

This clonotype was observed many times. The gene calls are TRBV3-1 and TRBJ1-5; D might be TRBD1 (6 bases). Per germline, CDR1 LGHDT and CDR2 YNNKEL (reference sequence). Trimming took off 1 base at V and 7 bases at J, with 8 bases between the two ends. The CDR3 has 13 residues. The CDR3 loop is CASSQAGEQPQHF. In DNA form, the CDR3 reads TGTGCCAGCAGCCAAGCAGGGGAGCAGCCCCAGCATTTT.